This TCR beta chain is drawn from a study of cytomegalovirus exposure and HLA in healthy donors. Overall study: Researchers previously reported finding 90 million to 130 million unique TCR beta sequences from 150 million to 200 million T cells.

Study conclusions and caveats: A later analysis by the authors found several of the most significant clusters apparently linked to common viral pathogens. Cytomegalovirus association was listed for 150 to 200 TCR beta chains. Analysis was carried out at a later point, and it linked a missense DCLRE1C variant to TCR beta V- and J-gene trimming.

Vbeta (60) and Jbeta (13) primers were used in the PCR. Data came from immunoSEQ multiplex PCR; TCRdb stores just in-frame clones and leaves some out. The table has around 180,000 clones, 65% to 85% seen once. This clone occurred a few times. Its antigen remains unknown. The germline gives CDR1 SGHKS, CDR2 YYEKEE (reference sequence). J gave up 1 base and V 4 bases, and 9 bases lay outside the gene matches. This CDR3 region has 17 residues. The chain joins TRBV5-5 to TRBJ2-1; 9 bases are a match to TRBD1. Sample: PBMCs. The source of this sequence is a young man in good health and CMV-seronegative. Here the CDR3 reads CASSKRDGTGSYNEQFF. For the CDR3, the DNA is TGTGCCAGCAGCAAGCGGGACGGGACAGGGTCCTACAATGAGCAGTTCTTC.